Here is one T cell receptor beta chain with its context. Sequencing used immunoSEQ multiplex PCR; TCRdb keeps in-frame clones, though not all of them. The sample holds approximately 76,000 clones; 75% to 85% are singletons and the top ten take 11%. The record originates from a study of control samples from healthy donors and cancer patients. The ends were cut back, 1 base at V and 3 bases at J, with 16 bases in the middle. This CDR3 region has 16 residues. Germline V gene data show CDR1 as KGHSH and CDR2 as LQKENI. The chain joins TRBV18 to TRBJ2-7, with D tentatively TRBD1 or TRBD2 (5 bases each). The sequencing input was PBMCs. This TCR came from a man between 60 and 75 years old with head and neck cancer. CDR3 coding DNA: TGTGCCAGCTCACCACGTCGTGGGGACGAATACTACGAGCAGTACTTC. Translating it yields CASSPRRGDEYYEQYF.